This note documents a single T cell receptor (beta chain) sequence. This sample is part of a study of cytomegalovirus exposure and HLA in healthy donors. Germline CDR1 MNHEY, CDR2 SVGAGI. Trimming removed 1 base from V and 5 bases from J, with 9 bases in between. The CDR3 contains 13 residues. Vbeta (60) and Jbeta (13) primers were used in the PCR. Generated by immunoSEQ multiplex PCR, the TCRdb table keeps only in-frame clones and is missing some. The sample shows around 150,000 clones, around 80% of them seen only once. The source material was PBMCs. This clonotype was obtained from a middle-aged man in good health and CMV-seropositive. This chain joins TRBV6-5 and TRBJ2-7, with D uncertain. The CDR3 is CASSYFAQDEQYF. DNA for the CDR3: TGTGCCAGCAGTTACTTCGCCCAGGACGAGCAGTACTTC.